The clone carrying this T cell receptor (beta chain) occurred many times. CD8+CD57+ cell expansion had been shown by flow cytometry in patients chosen for sequencing. The data belong to a study of CD8+CD57+ T cells in acquired aplastic anemia. V was clipped by 6 bases and J by 7 bases, with 18 bases between them. Germline values: CDR1 MNHEY, CDR2 SMNVEV (reference sequence). This CDR3 is 14 amino acids long. TCR beta VDJ and CDR3 profiling used genomic DNA as template. TCRdb redid the calling of the reads with MiXCR, one entry per CDR3 protein. Of under 350,000 distinct CDR3 sequences listed, around three fifths were seen once; the top ten hold around 1.3%.

The receptor's source is a human donor with aplastic anemia. This chain links TRBV27 with TRBJ1-2, with D possibly TRBD1 on 5 matching bases. The sample comprised sorted CD4+, CD8+, or CD8+CD57+ T cells (not recorded which) from PBMCs. The CDR3 DNA reads as TGTGCCAGCAGGGAGGCGGGACGAGGGTTTGGCTACACCTTC. This gives the protein CASREAGRGFGYTF.